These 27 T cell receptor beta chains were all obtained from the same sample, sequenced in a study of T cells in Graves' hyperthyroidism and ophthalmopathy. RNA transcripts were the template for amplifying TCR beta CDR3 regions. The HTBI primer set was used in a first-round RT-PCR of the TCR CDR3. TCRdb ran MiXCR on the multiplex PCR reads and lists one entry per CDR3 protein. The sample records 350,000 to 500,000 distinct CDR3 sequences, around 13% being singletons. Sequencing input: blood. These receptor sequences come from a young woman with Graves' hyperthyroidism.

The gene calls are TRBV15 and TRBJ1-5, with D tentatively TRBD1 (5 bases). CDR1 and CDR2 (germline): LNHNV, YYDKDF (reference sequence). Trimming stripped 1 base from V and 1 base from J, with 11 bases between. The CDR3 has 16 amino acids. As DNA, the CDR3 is TGTGCCACCAGCAGAGGGGGGGGATCAAGCAATCAGCCCCAGCATTTT. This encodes CATSRGGGSSNQPQHF.

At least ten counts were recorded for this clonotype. The CDR3 bases are TGTGCCAGCAGTGAATTTGCGGGTACCAATCAGCCCCAGCATTTT. The encoded protein is CASSEFAGTNQPQHF. The genes are TRBV6-1 and TRBJ1-5; D is unresolved. V shed 2 bases and J shed 3 bases, with 11 bases lying between them. The CDR3 spans 15 residues. Germline lookup yields CDR1 MNHNS and CDR2 SASEGT.

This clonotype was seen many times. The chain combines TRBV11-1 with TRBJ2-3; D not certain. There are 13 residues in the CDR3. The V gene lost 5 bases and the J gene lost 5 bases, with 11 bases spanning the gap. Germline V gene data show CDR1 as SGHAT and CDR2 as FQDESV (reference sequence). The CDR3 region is CASSPQTEDTQYF. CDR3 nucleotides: TGTGCCAGCAGCCCCCAGACGGAAGATACGCAGTATTTT.

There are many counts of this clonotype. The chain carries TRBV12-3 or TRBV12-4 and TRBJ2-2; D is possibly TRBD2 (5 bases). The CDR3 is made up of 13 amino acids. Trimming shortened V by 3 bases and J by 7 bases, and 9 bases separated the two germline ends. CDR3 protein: CASSFRGRGELFF. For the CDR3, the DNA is TGTGCCAGCAGTTTCCGAGGGCGCGGGGAGCTGTTTTTT.

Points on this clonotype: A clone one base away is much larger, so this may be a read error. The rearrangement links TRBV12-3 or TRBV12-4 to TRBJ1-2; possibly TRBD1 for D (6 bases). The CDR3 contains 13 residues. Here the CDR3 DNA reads TGTGCCAGCAGTTTACGTAGGGGGGTCGGCTGCACCTTC. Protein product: CASSLRRGVGCTF.

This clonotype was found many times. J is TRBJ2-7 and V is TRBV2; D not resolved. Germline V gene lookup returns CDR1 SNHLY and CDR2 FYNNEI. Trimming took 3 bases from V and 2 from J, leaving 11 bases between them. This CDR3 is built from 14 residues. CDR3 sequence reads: CASSDWAGTYEQYF. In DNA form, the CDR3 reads TGTGCCAGCAGTGATTGGGCTGGCACCTACGAGCAGTACTTC.

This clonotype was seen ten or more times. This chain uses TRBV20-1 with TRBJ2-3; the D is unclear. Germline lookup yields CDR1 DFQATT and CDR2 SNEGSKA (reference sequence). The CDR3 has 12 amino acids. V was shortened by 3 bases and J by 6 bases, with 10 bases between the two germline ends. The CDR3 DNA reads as TGCAGTGCTAGGAGGACGCGGGATACGCAGTATTTT. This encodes CSARRTRDTQYF.

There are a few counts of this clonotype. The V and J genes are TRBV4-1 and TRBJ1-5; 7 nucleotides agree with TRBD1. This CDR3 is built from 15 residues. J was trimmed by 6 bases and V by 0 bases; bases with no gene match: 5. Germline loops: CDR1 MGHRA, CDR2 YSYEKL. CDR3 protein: CASSQEAGDSQPQHF. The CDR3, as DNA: TGCGCCAGCAGCCAAGAGGCCGGGGACAGTCAGCCCCAGCATTTT.

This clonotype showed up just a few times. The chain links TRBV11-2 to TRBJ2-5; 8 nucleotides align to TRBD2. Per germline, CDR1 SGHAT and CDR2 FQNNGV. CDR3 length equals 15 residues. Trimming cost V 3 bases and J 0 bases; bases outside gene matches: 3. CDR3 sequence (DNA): TGTGCCAGCAGCTTCAGCGGGAGTTACCAAGAGACCCAGTACTTC. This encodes CASSFSGSYQETQYF.

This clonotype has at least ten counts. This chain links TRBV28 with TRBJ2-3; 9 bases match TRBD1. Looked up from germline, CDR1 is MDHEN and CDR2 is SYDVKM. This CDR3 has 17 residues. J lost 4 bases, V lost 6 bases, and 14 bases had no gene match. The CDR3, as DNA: TGTGCCAGCAGGGCCGGGACAGGGTTGGGCGAACCAGATACGCAGTATTTT. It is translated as CASRAGTGLGEPDTQYF.

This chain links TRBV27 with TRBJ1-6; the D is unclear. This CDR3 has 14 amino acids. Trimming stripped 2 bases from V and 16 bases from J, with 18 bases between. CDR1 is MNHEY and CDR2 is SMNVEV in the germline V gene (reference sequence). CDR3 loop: CASSLEGALGPLHF. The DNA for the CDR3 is TGTGCCAGCAGTTTAGAGGGTGCCCTGGGTCCGCTCCACTTT.

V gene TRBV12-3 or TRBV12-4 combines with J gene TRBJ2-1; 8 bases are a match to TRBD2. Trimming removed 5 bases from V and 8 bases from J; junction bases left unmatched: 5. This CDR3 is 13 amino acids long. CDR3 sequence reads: CASSVRAGDEQFF. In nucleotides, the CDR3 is TGTGCCAGCAGTGTTAGAGCGGGAGATGAGCAGTTCTTC.

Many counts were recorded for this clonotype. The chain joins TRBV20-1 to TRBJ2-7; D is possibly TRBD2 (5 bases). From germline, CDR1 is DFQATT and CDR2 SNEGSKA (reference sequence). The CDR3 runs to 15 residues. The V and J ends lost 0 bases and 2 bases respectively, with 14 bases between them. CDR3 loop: CSARDSSRGTYEQYF. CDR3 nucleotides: TGCAGTGCTAGAGATTCGAGTAGAGGGACCTACGAGCAGTACTTC.

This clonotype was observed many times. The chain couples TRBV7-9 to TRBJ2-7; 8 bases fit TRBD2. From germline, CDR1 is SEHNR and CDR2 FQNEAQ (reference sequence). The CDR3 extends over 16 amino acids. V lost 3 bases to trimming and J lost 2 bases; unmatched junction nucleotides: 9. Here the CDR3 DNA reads TGTGCCAGCAGCTTCCCCTTGACGGGAGGGCCCTACGAGCAGTACTTC. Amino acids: CASSFPLTGGPYEQYF.

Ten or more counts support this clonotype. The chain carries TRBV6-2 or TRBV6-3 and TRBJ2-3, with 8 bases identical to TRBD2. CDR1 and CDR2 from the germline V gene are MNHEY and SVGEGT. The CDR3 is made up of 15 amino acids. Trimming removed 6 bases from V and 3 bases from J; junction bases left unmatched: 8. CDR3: CASRRAGVGTDTQYF. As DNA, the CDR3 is TGTGCCAGCAGACGAGCGGGAGTCGGGACAGATACGCAGTATTTT.

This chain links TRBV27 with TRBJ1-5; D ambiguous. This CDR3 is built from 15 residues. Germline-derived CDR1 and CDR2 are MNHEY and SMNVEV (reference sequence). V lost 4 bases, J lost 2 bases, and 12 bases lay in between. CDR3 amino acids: CASSSRRGGNQPQHF. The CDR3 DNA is TGTGCCAGCAGTTCCCGACGGGGTGGCAATCAGCCCCAGCATTTT.

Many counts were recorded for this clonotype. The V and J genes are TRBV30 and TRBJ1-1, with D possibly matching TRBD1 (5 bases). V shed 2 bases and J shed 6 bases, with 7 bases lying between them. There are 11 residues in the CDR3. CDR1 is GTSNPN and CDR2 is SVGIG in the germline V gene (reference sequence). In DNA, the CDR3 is TGTGCCTGGAGTTCGGGGCCTGAAGCTTTCTTT. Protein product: CAWSSGPEAFF.

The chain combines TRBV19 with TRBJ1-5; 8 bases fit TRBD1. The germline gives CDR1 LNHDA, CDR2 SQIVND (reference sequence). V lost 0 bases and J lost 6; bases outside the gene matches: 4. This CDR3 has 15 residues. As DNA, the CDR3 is TGTGCCAGTAGTATAGACGCAGGGGGCGGTCAGCCCCAGCATTTT. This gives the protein CASSIDAGGGQPQHF.

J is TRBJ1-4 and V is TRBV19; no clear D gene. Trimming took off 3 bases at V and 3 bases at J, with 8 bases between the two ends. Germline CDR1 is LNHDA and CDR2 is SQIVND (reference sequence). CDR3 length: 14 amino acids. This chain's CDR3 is CASSIQAANEKLFF. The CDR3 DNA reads TGTGCCAGTAGTATCCAGGCAGCTAATGAAAAACTGTTTTTT.

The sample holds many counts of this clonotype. CDR3 DNA sequence: TGCAGTGCTAGGTCGCTAGCGGGAGGGCCAGATACGCAGTATTTT. It encodes CSARSLAGGPDTQYF. The V call is TRBV20-1, the J call TRBJ2-3; 12 nucleotides line up with TRBD2. This CDR3 region has 15 residues. The germline V gene encodes CDR1 DFQATT and CDR2 SNEGSKA (reference sequence). V was clipped by 3 bases and J by 4 bases; unmatched bases: 5.

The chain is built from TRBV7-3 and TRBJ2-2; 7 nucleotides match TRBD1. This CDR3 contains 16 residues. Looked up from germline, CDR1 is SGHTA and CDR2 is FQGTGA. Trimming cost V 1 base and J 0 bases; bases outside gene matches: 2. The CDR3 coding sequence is TGTGCCAGCAGCTTAAATCAGGGGGCGAACACCGGGGAGCTGTTTTTT. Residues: CASSLNQGANTGELFF.

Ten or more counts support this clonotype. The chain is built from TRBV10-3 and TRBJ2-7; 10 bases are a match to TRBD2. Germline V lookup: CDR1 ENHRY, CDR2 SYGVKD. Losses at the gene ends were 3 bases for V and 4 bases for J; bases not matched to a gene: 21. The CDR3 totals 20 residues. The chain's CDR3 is CAISDIGSLASGSITYEQYF. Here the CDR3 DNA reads TGTGCCATCAGTGATATAGGGAGTCTCGCTAGCGGGAGCATTACTTACGAGCAGTACTTC.

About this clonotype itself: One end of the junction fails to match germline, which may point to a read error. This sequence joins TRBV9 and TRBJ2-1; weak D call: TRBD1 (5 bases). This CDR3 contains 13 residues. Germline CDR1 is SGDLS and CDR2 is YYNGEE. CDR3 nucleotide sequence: TGTGCCCGCAGCGTAGCTCAGGGCAATGAGCAGTTCTTC. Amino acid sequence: CARSVAQGNEQFF.

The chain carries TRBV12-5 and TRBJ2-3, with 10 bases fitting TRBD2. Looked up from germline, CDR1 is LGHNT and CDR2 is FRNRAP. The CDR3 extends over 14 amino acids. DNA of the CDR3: TGTGCCGGACCTAGCGGGAGAGTTACAGATACGCAGTATTTT. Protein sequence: CAGPSGRVTDTQYF.

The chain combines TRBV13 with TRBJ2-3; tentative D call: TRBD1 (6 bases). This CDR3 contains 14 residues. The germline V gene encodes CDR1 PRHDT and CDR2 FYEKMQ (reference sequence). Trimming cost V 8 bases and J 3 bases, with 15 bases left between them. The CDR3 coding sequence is TGTGCCAGCGCTCCGGGACAAGGAACAGATACGCAGTATTTT. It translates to CASAPGQGTDTQYF.

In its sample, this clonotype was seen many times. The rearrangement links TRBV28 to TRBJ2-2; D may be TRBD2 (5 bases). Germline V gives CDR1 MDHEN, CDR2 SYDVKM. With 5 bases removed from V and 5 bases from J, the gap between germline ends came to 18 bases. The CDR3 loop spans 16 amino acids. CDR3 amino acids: CASSQFPVRGTGELFF. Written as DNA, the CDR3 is TGTGCCAGCAGTCAGTTCCCCGTCCGGGGAACCGGGGAGCTGTTTTTT.

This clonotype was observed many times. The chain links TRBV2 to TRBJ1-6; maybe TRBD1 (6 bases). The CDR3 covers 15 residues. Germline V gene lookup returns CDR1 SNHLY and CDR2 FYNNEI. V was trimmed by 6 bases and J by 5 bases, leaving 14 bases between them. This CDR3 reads CASRNDRTDNSPLHF. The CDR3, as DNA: TGTGCCAGCAGGAATGACAGGACAGATAATTCACCCCTCCACTTT.